This T cell receptor (beta chain) originates from a study of cytomegalovirus exposure and HLA in healthy donors. Study-wide results and caveats: Association with HLA alleles at 0.05 false discovery rate was found for 15,000 to 20,000 TCR beta sequences in a later analysis.

Comments on this clone: What it recognizes is unknown.

PCR was performed using 60 Vbeta and 13 Jbeta primers. Measured with immunoSEQ multiplex PCR; TCRdb has only the in-frame clones, and not every one. The sample shows 100,000 to 150,000 clones, roughly 77% of them seen only once. J gave up 3 bases and V 2 bases, and 1 base lay outside the gene matches. The CDR3 totals 15 residues. Germline assignment: CDR1 PRHDT and CDR2 FYEKMQ (reference sequence). Sequences were obtained from PBMCs. This clonotype originated in a man aged 18 to 29 in good health and CMV-seronegative. This chain connects TRBV13 to TRBJ2-3; 11 bases map to TRBD2. CDR3 coding DNA: TGTGCCAGCAGCTTACTAGCGGGGGGTACAGATACGCAGTATTTT. This sequence encodes CASSLLAGGTDTQYF.